This T cell receptor (beta chain) was identified during a study of blood T cell repertoires in COVID-19. V lost 6 bases, J lost 4 bases, and 2 bases stayed unmatched. The CDR3 has 14 amino acids. Germline V CDR1 and CDR2: SNHLY, FYNNEI. In the study's own analysis: Scientists estimated how many nucleated cells there were by amplifying reference gene primers. Sequenced by immunoSEQ multiplex PCR; TCRdb stores in-frame clones only, minus some. V, J and clone size derive from that table, while D and trimming were established from the DNA sequence. The data contain 150,000 to 180,000 clones, about 90% of them singletons.

Sample: peripheral blood. V gene TRBV2 combines with J gene TRBJ2-5; 13 bases are a match to TRBD2. The source of this sequence is a man between 50 and 59 years old with acute or convalescent COVID-19. CDR3 in amino acids: CASSTSGGAETQYF. The CDR3, as DNA: TGTGCCAGCAGCACTAGCGGGGGGGCAGAGACCCAGTACTTC.